The 14 T cell receptor beta chains below come from one sample, sequenced in a study of shared T cell receptors in the human thymus. Only in-frame clones appear in the TCRdb table, and some are missing; sequencing was by immunoSEQ multiplex PCR. Among hundreds of thousands of clones listed, more than 75% were seen once. These data were likewise used in another study, on human thymus T cells.

The sample consisted of thymocytes. The receptors originated from a boy less than two years old with a congenital heart defect.

This sequence joins TRBV5-4 and TRBJ2-3, with 11 positions matching TRBD2. The CDR3 totals 16 residues. Germline-derived CDR1 and CDR2 are SGHNT and YYREEE (reference sequence). Losses at the gene ends were 4 bases for V and 6 bases for J; bases not matched to a gene: 10. The CDR3 protein is CASSRRTSGSGDTQYF. The CDR3 DNA sequence: TGTGCCAGCAGCCGACGAACTAGCGGGAGTGGGGATACGCAGTATTTT.

The chain couples TRBV28 to TRBJ2-3; D uncertain. With 3 bases removed from V and 1 base from J, the gap between germline ends came to 8 bases. Germline V gene lookup returns CDR1 MDHEN and CDR2 SYDVKM. This CDR3 is 14 amino acids long. CDR3 amino acids: CASSFRFGTDTQYF. DNA for the CDR3: TGTGCCAGCAGTTTCAGGTTTGGCACAGATACGCAGTATTTT.

The chain couples TRBV5-6 to TRBJ2-1; TRBD2 matches 10 bases. Germline assignment: CDR1 SGHDT and CDR2 YYEEEE. The CDR3 is 15 residues long. With V trimmed by 4 bases and J by 8 bases, 9 bases remained unmatched. CDR3 nucleotides: TGTGCCAGCAGCCTAGCGGGAGCCCCCCGTCATGAGCAGTTCTTC. Residues: CASSLAGAPRHEQFF.

This chain links TRBV20-1 with TRBJ2-1; D unresolved. Trimming removed 3 bases at V and 9 bases at J, with 6 bases between. The CDR3 runs 10 residues. CDR1 and CDR2 from the germline V gene are DFQATT and SNEGSKA (reference sequence). The CDR3 DNA sequence: TGCAGTGCTAGTACGGGTGAGCAGTTCTTC. The encoded protein is CSASTGEQFF.

This clone was counted a few times. The chain combines TRBV7-9 with TRBJ2-6; D is perhaps TRBD1 (5 bases). This CDR3 is built from 15 residues. V lost 3 bases to trimming and J lost 0 bases, with 6 bases between them. In germline, CDR1 is SEHNR, CDR2 FQNEAQ (reference sequence). This CDR3 reads CASSLTDSGANVLTF. DNA for the CDR3: TGTGCCAGCAGCTTGACAGACTCTGGGGCCAACGTCCTGACTTTC.

The J gene is TRBJ1-1, the V gene TRBV5-1, with a possible D match to TRBD1 (6 bases). This CDR3 region has 12 residues. CDR1 and CDR2 (germline): SGHRS, YFSETQ. With 5 bases removed from V and 3 bases from J, the gap between germline ends came to 8 bases. CDR3 DNA sequence: TGCGCCAGCAGTCCAGGGGACACTGAAGCTTTCTTT. Residues: CASSPGDTEAFF.

This chain connects TRBV30 to TRBJ2-5, with D possibly matching TRBD2 (5 bases). The CDR3 is 14 residues long. The germline V and J ends were trimmed by 3 bases and 7 bases, with 18 bases remaining between them. Germline values: CDR1 GTSNPN, CDR2 SVGIG (reference sequence). The CDR3 nucleotides read TGTGCCTGGAGGGAGGCAGGAATAACAGTGACCCAGTACTTC. Protein sequence: CAWREAGITVTQYF.

This clone appeared a single time. The J gene is TRBJ1-1, the V gene TRBV19, with a weak D call TRBD1 (6 bases). The V end lost 3 bases, the J end lost 6 bases, and 17 bases lay between the germline ends. The CDR3 is made up of 15 amino acids. Germline CDR1 LNHDA, CDR2 SQIVND (reference sequence). The CDR3 here is CASSMETQGAPEAFF. Here the CDR3 DNA reads TGTGCCAGTAGTATGGAAACACAGGGAGCCCCTGAAGCTTTCTTT. Complete variable domain (other parts from reference TRBV19 and TRBJ1-1): DGGITQSPKYLFRKEGQNVTLSCEQNLNHDAMYWYRQDPGQGLRLIYYSQIVNDFQKGDIAEGYSVSREKKESFPLTVTSAQKNPTAFYLCASSMETQGAPEAFFGQGTRLTVV.

This clone was counted only a few times. The V call is TRBV27, the J call TRBJ2-7; a possible D gene is TRBD2 (6 bases). The CDR3 runs to 14 residues. The germline V gene encodes CDR1 MNHEY and CDR2 SMNVEV (reference sequence). Trimming took off 5 bases at V and 1 base at J, with 12 bases between the two ends. The CDR3 bases are TGTGCCAGCAGTGGGAAAGGGAGGTCCTACGAGCAGTACTTC. Translated, it gives CASSGKGRSYEQYF.

This clone was seen a single time. V is TRBV6-1 and J is TRBJ2-3; TRBD2 is a possible D gene (6 bases). The CDR3 is made up of 14 amino acids. Germline V CDR1 and CDR2: MNHNS, SASEGT. The CDR3 protein is CAARAGTTTDTQYF. DNA for the CDR3: TGTGCGGCTAGGGCGGGGACGACCACAGATACGCAGTATTTT.

This clone has only a few counts. DNA of the CDR3: TGTGCCAGCAGCGACTCATTGCGGGCCAATGGCTACACCTTC. Amino acids: CASSDSLRANGYTF. The chain uses TRBV7-9 and TRBJ1-2; D is uncertain. The CDR3 covers 14 residues. CDR1 SEHNR and CDR2 FQNEAQ come from the germline V gene (reference sequence). Trimming shortened V by 5 bases and J by 6 bases, and 16 bases separated the two germline ends.

This chain links TRBV7-9 with TRBJ1-4, with TRBD1 as a possible D gene (5 bases). The CDR3 length is 15 residues. V lost 3 bases, J lost 5 bases, and 13 bases lay in between. Germline CDR1 is SEHNR and CDR2 is FQNEAQ (reference sequence). The CDR3 spells CASSFRLQGNEKLFF. The CDR3, as DNA: TGTGCCAGCAGCTTCCGATTGCAGGGAAATGAAAAACTGTTTTTT.

The gene calls are TRBV10-3 and TRBJ1-2; 9 nucleotides line up with TRBD1. This CDR3 has 16 residues. Trimming took 10 bases from V and 4 from J; bases not matched to a gene: 16. The germline gives CDR1 ENHRY, CDR2 SYGVKD. CDR3 region: CATGHRGPIYLYGYTF. The CDR3 bases are TGTGCCACCGGACACAGGGGGCCGATATATCTCTATGGCTACACCTTC.

This clone was detected a few times. The chain carries TRBV7-9 and TRBJ1-1; the D gene is possibly TRBD1 (5 bases). V lost 2 bases to trimming and J lost 1 base, with 14 bases between them. CDR3 size: 16 residues. Germline CDR1 SEHNR, CDR2 FQNEAQ (reference sequence). CDR3 region: CASSLYGGRENTEAFF. In nucleotides, the CDR3 is TGTGCCAGCAGCTTATACGGTGGCAGGGAGAACACTGAAGCTTTCTTT. Full variable domain (rest looked up from reference TRBV7-9 and TRBJ1-1): DTGVSQNPRHKITKRGQNVTFRCDPISEHNRLYWYRQTLGQGPEFLTYFQNEAQLEKSRLLSDRFSAERPKGSFSTLEIQRTEQGDSAMYLCASSLYGGRENTEAFFGQGTRLTVV.